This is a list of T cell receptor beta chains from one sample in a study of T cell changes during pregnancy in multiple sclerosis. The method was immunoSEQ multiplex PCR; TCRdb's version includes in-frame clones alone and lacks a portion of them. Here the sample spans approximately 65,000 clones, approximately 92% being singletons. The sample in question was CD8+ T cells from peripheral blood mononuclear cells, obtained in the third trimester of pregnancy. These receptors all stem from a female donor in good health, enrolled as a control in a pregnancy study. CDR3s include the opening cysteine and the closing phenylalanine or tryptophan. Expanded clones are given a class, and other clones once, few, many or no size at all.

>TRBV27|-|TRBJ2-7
CASSPPGQTLYEQYF
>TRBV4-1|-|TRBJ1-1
CASSGHRVNTEAFF
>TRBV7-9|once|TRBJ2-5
CASSNRGLEIIKETQYF
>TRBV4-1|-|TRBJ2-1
CASSQKLAGENEQFF
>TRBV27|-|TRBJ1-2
CASSFDRVNGYTF
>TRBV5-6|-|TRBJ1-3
CASSFWQGGTGNTIYF
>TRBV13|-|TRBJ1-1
CASSLVGTGRLNTEAFF
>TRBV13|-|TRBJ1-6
CASSLEGENSPLHF
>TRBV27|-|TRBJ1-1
CASSLNPGQFKAFF
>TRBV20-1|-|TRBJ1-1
CSAPTEIEAFF
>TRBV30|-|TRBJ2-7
CAWSVPWTSGGERLPGEQYF
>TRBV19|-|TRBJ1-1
CASSTLGQLNTEAFF
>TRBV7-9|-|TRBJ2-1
CASSGTSGGAFDEQFF
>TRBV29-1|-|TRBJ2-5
CSVERGTYPETQYF
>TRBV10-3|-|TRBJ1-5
CASKDRDGQPQHF
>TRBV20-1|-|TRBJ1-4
CSARSRVELFF
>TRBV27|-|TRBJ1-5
CASSLAGYSNQPQHF
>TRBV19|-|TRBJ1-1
CASHRGTEAFF
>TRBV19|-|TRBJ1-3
CASSIPGSGNTIYF
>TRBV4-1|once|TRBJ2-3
CASRGTSRSTDTQYF
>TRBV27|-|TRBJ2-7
CASSLSGVARSYEQYF
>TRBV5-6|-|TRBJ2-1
CASSLSGASSGGHYNEQFF
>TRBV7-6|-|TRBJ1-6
CASSLRQGNAPLHF
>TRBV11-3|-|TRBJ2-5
CASSLDREETQYF
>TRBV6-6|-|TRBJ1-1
CASSQIDRNTEAFF
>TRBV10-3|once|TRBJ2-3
CAISEGLAGGSTDTQYF
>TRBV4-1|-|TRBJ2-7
CASSQGLQNYEQYF
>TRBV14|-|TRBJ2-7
CASSQIAGGFSYEQYF
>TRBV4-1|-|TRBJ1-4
CASSQEGIPGKYEKLFF
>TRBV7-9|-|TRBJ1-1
CATPTSEAFF
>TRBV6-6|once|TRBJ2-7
CASSPLGGQGNYEQYF
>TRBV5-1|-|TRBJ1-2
CASSLPQGAYGYTF
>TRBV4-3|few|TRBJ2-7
CASSQETGTGGYEQYF
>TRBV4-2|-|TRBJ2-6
CASSAWTGGMNGANVLTF
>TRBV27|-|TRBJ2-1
CASRSPRDSYNEQFF
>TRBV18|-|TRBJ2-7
CASSPAVSGTGSEQYF
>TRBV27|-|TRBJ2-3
CASSLLNGSFTDTQYF
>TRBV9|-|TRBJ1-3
CASRGEGGNTIYF
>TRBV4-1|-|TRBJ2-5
CASSQDGLPQETQYF
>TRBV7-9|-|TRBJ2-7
CASSASYEQYF
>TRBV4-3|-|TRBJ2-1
CASSQGWGGAKNEQFF